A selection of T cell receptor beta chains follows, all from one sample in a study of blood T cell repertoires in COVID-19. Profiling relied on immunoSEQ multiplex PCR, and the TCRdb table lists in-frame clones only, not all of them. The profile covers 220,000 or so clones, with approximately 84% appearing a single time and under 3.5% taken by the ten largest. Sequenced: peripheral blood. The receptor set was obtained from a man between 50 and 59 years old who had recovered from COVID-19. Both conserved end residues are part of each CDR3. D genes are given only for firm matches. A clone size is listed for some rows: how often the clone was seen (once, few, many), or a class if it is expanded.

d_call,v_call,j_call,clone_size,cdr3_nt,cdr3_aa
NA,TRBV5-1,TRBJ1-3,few,TGCGCCAGCAGCTTGGAGGGAGGAGGAAACACCATATATTTT,CASSLEGGGNTIYF
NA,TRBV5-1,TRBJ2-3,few,TGCGCCAGCAGCCGACGACTAGAGGGCACAGATACGCAGTATTTT,CASSRRLEGTDTQYF
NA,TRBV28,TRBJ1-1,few,TGTGCCAGCAAAGAACTCCCCACTGAAGCTTTCTTT,CASKELPTEAFF
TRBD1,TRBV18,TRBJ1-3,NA,TGTGCCAGCTCACCCGGACAGGGTGGAAACACCATATATTTT,CASSPGQGGNTIYF
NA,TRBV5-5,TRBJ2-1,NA,TGTGCCAGCAGCTTGGAGGTCCGCCCGGGGTACAATGAGCAGTTCTTC,CASSLEVRPGYNEQFF
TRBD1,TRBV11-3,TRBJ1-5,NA,TGTGCCAGCAGCGTACAGGGGTTGGGACAGCCCCAGCATTTT,CASSVQGLGQPQHF
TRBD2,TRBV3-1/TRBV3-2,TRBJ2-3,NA,TGTGCCAGCAGCCAAGATTTGGCTAGCGGGAGGGCCGATACGCAGTATTTT,CASSQDLASGRADTQYF
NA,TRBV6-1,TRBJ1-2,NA,TGTGCCAGCAGTGAAGTAGGGGCAGGGAATCACTATGGCTACACCTTC,CASSEVGAGNHYGYTF
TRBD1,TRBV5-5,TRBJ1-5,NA,TGTGCCAGCAGCTCGACAGGGGAGGGTCAGCCCCAGCATTTT,CASSSTGEGQPQHF
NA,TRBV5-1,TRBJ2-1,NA,TGCGCCAGCACCCTCGGGGGAGCTGCCAATGAGCAGTTCTTC,CASTLGGAANEQFF
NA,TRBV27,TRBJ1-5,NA,TGTGCCAGCAGTTTGGGCTCCAGGTTT,CASSLGSRF
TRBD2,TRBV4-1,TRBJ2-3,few,TGCGCCAGCAGCCAAGAAGGGACTAGCGGTCATACGCAGTATTTT,CASSQEGTSGHTQYF
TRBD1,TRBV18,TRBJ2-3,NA,TGTGCCAGCTCACGCCCAGGGGGCGGAACAGATACGCAGTATTTT,CASSRPGGGTDTQYF
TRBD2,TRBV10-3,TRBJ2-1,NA,TGTGCCATCAGTGTGAGCGGGAGTGGGAATGAGCAGTTCTTC,CAISVSGSGNEQFF
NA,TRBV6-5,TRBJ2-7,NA,TGTGCCACTGTAAGGAGCTCCTACGAGCAGTACTTC,CATVRSSYEQYF
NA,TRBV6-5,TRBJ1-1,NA,TGTGCCAGCAACCCTTTATGGACGGCGGGCGCTGAAGCTTTCTTT,CASNPLWTAGAEAFF
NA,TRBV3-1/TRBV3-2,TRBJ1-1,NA,TGTGCCAGCAGTTCAACGGACTCGAACACTGAAGCTTTCTTT,CASSSTDSNTEAFF
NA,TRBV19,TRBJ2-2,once,TGTGCCAGTAGTATCCGAGGCACCGCGAACACCGGGGAGCTGTTTTTT,CASSIRGTANTGELFF
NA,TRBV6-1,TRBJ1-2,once,TGTGCCAGCAGTGAAGGCAGGGTTGCTAACTATGGCTACACCTTC,CASSEGRVANYGYTF